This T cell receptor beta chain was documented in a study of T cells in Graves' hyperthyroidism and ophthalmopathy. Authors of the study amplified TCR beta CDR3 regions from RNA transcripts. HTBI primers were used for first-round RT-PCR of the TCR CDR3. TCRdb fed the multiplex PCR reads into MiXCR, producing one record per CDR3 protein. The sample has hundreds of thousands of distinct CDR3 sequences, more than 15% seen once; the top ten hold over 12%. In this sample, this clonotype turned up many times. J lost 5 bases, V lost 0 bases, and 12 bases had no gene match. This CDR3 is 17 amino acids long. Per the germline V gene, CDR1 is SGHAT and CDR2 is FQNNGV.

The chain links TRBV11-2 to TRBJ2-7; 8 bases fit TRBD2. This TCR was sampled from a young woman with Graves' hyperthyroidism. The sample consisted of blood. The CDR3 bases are TGTGCCAGCAGCTTAGATCGGGGGGGACTCCTGAGGAACGAGCAGTACTTC. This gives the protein CASSLDRGGLLRNEQYF.